These 25 T cell receptor beta chains were all obtained from the same sample, sequenced in a study of monozygotic twins with inflammatory bowel disease. TCRdb reprocessed the 5' RACE reads; each CDR3 protein has one entry and no DNA is given. This sample's clone table lists over 150,000 distinct CDR3 sequences. Sample: blood. All receptors come from a human donor with ulcerative colitis or Crohn's disease, or a healthy co-twin of an affected twin (not recorded which).

This chain uses TRBV15 with TRBJ2-1; the TCRdb call, TRBD2, lacks DNA for checking. The CDR3 sequence is 15 residues long. Germline V gene sequence: CDR1 LNHNV, CDR2 YYDKDF (reference sequence). CDR3 in amino acids: CATSRVPGLAGEQFF. Using reference TRBV15 and TRBJ2-1 for the parts outside the CDR3, the full variable domain is DAMVIQNPRYQVTQFGKPVTLSCSQTLNHNVMYWYQQKSSQAPKLLFHYYDKDFNNEADTPDNFQSRRPNTSFCFLDIRSPGLGDTAMYLCATSRVPGLAGEQFFGPGTRLTVL.

The J gene is TRBJ2-7, the V gene TRBV12-3 or TRBV12-4; TCRdb proposes TRBD1, but this gene call is untestable without DNA. The CDR3 covers 15 residues. This CDR3 reads CASSLVGGPVNEQYF.

The rearrangement joins TRBV12-3 or TRBV12-4 to TRBJ1-5. The CDR3 is 17 residues long. The CDR3 sequence is CASSLVLEDLDNQPQHF.

The V call is TRBV7-2, the J call TRBJ1-1; lacking DNA, the TRBD1 call made by TCRdb goes unchecked. Germline values: CDR1 SGHTA, CDR2 FQGNSA. The CDR3 consists of 12 residues. CDR3 sequence reads: CASSLGTGKAFF.

The chain employs TRBV3-1 and TRBJ2-2; TCRdb returns TRBD2, unconfirmable since there is no DNA. The CDR3 has 16 residues. Germline V CDR1 and CDR2: LGHDT, YNNKEL (reference sequence). The CDR3: CTSSLGLAGRTGELFF. The complete variable domain, with remaining parts taken from reference TRBV3-1 and TRBJ2-2, reads DTAVSQTPKYLVTQMGNDKSIKCEQNLGHDTMYWYKQDSKKFLKIMFSYNNKELIINETVPNRFSPKSPDKAHLNLHINSLELGDSAVYFCTSSLGLAGRTGELFFGEGSRLTVL.

This chain joins TRBV7-9 and TRBJ2-7; TCRdb selects TRBD1, and the lack of DNA leaves this call unchecked. Germline CDR1 SEHNR, CDR2 FQNEAQ (reference sequence). The CDR3 covers 15 residues. CDR3 region: CASSLEDGAIYEQYF.

The chain carries TRBV7-2 and TRBJ2-1; TCRdb gives TRBD2 as the D gene, but with no DNA this cannot be confirmed. The CDR3 consists of 17 residues. Germline-derived CDR1 and CDR2 are SGHTA and FQGNSA. CDR3 region: CASSFPTSRRKVNEQFF. Complete variable domain (other parts from reference TRBV7-2 and TRBJ2-1): GAGVSQSPSNKVTEKGKDVELRCDPISGHTALYWYRQSLGQGLEFLIYFQGNSAPDKSGLPSDRFSAERTGGSVSTLTIQRTQQEDSAVYLCASSFPTSRRKVNEQFFGPGTRLTVL.

The chain joins TRBV5-6 to TRBJ2-1; there is no DNA to check the TCRdb D call of TRBD2. Germline values: CDR1 SGHDT, CDR2 YYEEEE. The CDR3 is made up of 15 amino acids. CDR3 sequence: CASRVAGVGYNEQFF.

This chain links TRBV5-1 with TRBJ1-1; absent DNA, TCRdb's TRBD1 call cannot be checked. The CDR3 has 12 amino acids. Germline values: CDR1 SGHRS, CDR2 YFSETQ. This chain's CDR3 is CASSSGAARAFF.

This chain links TRBV24-1 with TRBJ2-1; TCRdb's D call of TRBD1 is untestable without DNA. The CDR3 covers 16 residues. Germline V gene data show CDR1 as KGHDR and CDR2 as SFDVKD. The CDR3 loop reads CATSDLPGQGDNEQFF.

The gene calls are TRBV12-3 or TRBV12-4 and TRBJ1-1. The CDR3 length is 16 residues. This CDR3 is CASSLYPRGWDTEAFF.

V is TRBV7-2 and J is TRBJ1-3; TCRdb names TRBD1, which stays unverified in the absence of DNA. CDR3 length equals 15 residues. CDR1 and CDR2 from the germline V gene are SGHTA and FQGNSA. This CDR3 reads CASSLRQGAGNTIYF.

This sequence joins TRBV20-1 and TRBJ2-2; TCRdb lists TRBD1, though no DNA is available to test this call. Germline CDR1 and CDR2: DFQATT and SNEGSKA (reference sequence). CDR3 size: 16 residues. This chain's CDR3 is CSARDRDRGGSGELFF.

The chain joins TRBV5-1 to TRBJ2-7; the D call of TRBD1 rests on TCRdb alone, since no DNA is present to check it. The CDR3 is 15 residues long. Germline CDR1 reads SGHRS; CDR2 reads YFSETQ. CDR3 region: CASSFGTGGYYEQYF.

The chain links TRBV20-1 to TRBJ2-5; with no DNA, the TCRdb D assignment of TRBD2 cannot be verified. The V gene's germline CDR1 is DFQATT and CDR2 SNEGSKA (reference sequence). The CDR3 totals 13 residues. The CDR3: CSARGTSYETQYF.

The rearrangement links TRBV24-1 to TRBJ2-1; TCRdb gives TRBD2 as the D gene, but with no DNA this cannot be confirmed. The CDR3 consists of 16 residues. The germline CDR1 and CDR2 sequences are KGHDR and SFDVKD. This CDR3 reads CATSDFQAGSYNEQFF.

The chain has TRBV9 and TRBJ2-2. The CDR3 runs to 14 residues. Germline CDR1 reads SGDLS; CDR2 reads YYNGEE. This CDR3 reads CASSVTTNTGELFF.

This chain links TRBV11-2 with TRBJ2-1. CDR1 and CDR2 (germline): SGHAT, FQNNGV. This CDR3 is 13 amino acids long. CDR3 residues: CASRFGTAAEQFF.

The chain joins TRBV27 to TRBJ2-1; as DNA is missing, the TRBD2 call by TCRdb cannot be tested. The CDR3 has 13 amino acids. Germline CDR1 is MNHEY and CDR2 is SMNVEV (reference sequence). CDR3 protein: CASRLAGGNEQFF.

The chain has TRBV5-1 and TRBJ2-7; without DNA, the TCRdb call of TRBD1 cannot be checked. This CDR3 has 13 residues. Germline lookup yields CDR1 SGHRS and CDR2 YFSETQ. CDR3 sequence: CASTAGVGYEQYF.

The CDR3 sequence: CSATRPLAGNYEQYF. V is TRBV20-1 and J is TRBJ2-7; TCRdb's D call, TRBD2, is unchecked because there is no DNA. CDR3 length: 15 amino acids. In germline, CDR1 is DFQATT, CDR2 SNEGSKA (reference sequence).

The V call is TRBV5-1, the J call TRBJ1-1; checking the TCRdb D call of TRBD1 is not possible without DNA. Per germline, CDR1 SGHRS and CDR2 YFSETQ. There are 13 residues in the CDR3. The CDR3 protein is CASTHRGNTEAFF.

This chain uses TRBV4-1 with TRBJ1-1; TCRdb returns TRBD1, unconfirmable since there is no DNA. The CDR3 contains 15 residues. Germline-derived CDR1 and CDR2 are MGHRA and YSYEKL. The CDR3 is CASSPVGRGNTEAFF.

The rearrangement uses TRBV5-4 and TRBJ2-1; absent DNA, TCRdb's TRBD2 call cannot be checked. Germline CDR1 SGHNT, CDR2 YYREEE (reference sequence). The CDR3 extends over 19 amino acids. CDR3 sequence reads: CASSLAWCSSGRSHNEQFF.

CDR3 sequence reads: CASSRQITYEQYF. The chain uses TRBV3-1 and TRBJ2-7. The germline CDR1 and CDR2 sequences are LGHDT and YNNKEL (reference sequence). This CDR3 is built from 13 residues.